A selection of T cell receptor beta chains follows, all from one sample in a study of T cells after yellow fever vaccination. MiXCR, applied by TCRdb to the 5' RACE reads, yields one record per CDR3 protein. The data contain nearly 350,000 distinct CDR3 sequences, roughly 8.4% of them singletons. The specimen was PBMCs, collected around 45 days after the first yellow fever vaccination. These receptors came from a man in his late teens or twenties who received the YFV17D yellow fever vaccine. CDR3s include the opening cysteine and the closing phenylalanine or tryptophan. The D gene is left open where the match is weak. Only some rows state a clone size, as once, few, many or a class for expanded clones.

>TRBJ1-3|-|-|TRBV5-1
CASSFGESSGNTIYF
TGCGCCAGCAGCTTCGGGGAAAGCTCTGGAAACACCATATATTTT
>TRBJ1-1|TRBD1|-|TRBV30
CAWVQGHEAFF
TGTGCCTGGGTACAGGGGCATGAAGCTTTCTTT
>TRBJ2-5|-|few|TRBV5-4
CASSLALREGETQYF
TGTGCCAGCAGCTTGGCGCTCCGCGAGGGAGAGACCCAGTACTTC
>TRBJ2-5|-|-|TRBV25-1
CASSEFQGDLETQYF
TGTGCCAGCAGTGAATTTCAAGGGGACCTAGAGACCCAGTACTTC
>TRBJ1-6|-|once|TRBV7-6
CASNSGSGPLHF
TGTGCCAGCAACTCCGGCTCGGGACCCCTCCACTTT
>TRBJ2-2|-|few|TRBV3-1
CASSRTLGQHTGELFF
TGTGCCAGCAGCCGAACTCTGGGACAACACACCGGGGAGCTGTTTTTT
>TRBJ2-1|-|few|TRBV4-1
CASSQDPGRNYNEQFF
TGCGCCAGCAGCCAAGATCCGGGCAGAAACTACAATGAGCAGTTCTTC
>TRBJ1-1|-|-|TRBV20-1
CSARDSGGGMNTEAFF
TGCAGTGCTAGAGATTCGGGAGGGGGTATGAACACTGAAGCTTTCTTT
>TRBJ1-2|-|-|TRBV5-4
CASRYDSHNYGYTF
TGTGCCAGCAGATATGACAGTCATAACTATGGCTACACCTTC
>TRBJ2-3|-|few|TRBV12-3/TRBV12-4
CASSLRPALGPSTDTQYF
TGTGCCAGCAGTTTAAGGCCCGCTTTGGGGCCTAGCACAGATACGCAGTATTTT
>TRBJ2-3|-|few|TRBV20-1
CSADPDTQYF
TGCAGTGCCGACCCAGATACGCAGTATTTT
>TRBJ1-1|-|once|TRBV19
CASSIAFRGLNTEAFF
TGTGCCAGTAGTATAGCATTTCGGGGGCTGAACACTGAAGCTTTCTTT
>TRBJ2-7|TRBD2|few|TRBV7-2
CASSLRSGGDYEQYF
TGTGCCAGCAGCTTAAGGTCTGGGGGGGACTACGAGCAGTACTTC
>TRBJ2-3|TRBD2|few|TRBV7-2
CASSRASGGALDTQYF
TGTGCCAGCAGCCGGGCGAGCGGGGGGGCCCTGGATACGCAGTATTTT
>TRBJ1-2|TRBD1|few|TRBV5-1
CASSSTGTGLGYGYTF
TGCGCCAGCAGCTCAACCGGGACAGGGTTAGGCTATGGCTACACCTTC
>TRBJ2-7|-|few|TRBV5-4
CASSTMGEQYF
TGTGCCAGCTCCACCATGGGGGAGCAGTACTTC
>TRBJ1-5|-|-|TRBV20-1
CSARVPGAGRQPQHF
TGCAGTGCTAGAGTTCCAGGGGCTGGACGTCAGCCCCAGCATTTT
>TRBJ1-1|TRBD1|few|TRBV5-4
CASSSAGQSFAAFF
TGTGCCAGCAGCTCCGCGGGACAGTCTTTTGCGGCTTTCTTT
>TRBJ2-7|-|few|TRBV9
CASSVGGTSDHEQYF
TGTGCCAGCAGCGTAGGGGGGACCTCAGACCACGAGCAGTACTTC
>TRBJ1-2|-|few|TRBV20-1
CSARDRQPSYTF
TGCAGTGCTAGAGATCGGCAGCCAAGCTACACCTTC
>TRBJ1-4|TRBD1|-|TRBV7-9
CASSFDFRDRGFEKLFF
TGTGCCAGCAGCTTCGACTTTAGGGACAGGGGGTTTGAAAAACTGTTTTTT
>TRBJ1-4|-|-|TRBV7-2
CASSSGRSEDVEKLFF
TGTGCCAGCAGCTCGGGACGGAGCGAGGACGTAGAAAAACTGTTTTTT
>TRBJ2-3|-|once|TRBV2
CASSEERTAYTDTQYF
TGTGCCAGCAGTGAAGAGAGAACAGCCTACACAGATACGCAGTATTTT
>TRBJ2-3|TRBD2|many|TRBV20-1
CSARIRLAGGSSTDTQYF
TGCAGTGCTAGAATTCGTCTAGCGGGGGGATCTAGCACAGATACGCAGTATTTT
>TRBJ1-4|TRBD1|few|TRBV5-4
CASSSRQGANEKLFF
TGTGCCAGCAGTTCTCGACAGGGGGCTAATGAAAAACTGTTTTTT
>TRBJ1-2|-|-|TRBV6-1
CASSEGSGLGYTF
TGTGCCAGCAGTGAAGGTTCGGGCTTAGGCTACACCTTC
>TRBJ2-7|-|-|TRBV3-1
CASSQRGTVNEQYF
TGTGCCAGCAGCCAAAGAGGGACCGTCAACGAGCAGTACTTC
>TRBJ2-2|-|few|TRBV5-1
CASRWTENTGELFF
TGCGCCAGCAGATGGACAGAAAACACCGGGGAGCTGTTTTTT
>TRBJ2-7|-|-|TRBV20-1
CSARSEGYEQYF
TGCAGTGCTAGGTCAGAGGGCTACGAGCAGTACTTC
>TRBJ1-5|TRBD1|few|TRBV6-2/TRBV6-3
CASSSQGQTNQPQHF
TGTGCCAGCAGTTCCCAGGGACAGACCAATCAGCCCCAGCATTTT
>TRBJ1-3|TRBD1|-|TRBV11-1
CASSATRRTGGAFGNTIYF
TGTGCCAGCAGCGCTACGCGACGTACAGGGGGCGCCTTTGGAAACACCATATATTTT
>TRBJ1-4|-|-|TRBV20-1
CSAEIRRQGEKLFF
TGCAGTGCTGAGATAAGACGCCAGGGGGAAAAACTGTTTTTT
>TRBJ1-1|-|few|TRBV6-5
CASSYAGILNTEAFF
TGTGCCAGCAGTTACGCGGGGATACTGAACACTGAAGCTTTCTTT
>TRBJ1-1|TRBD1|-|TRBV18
CASSQDRGGRTEAFF
TGTGCCAGCTCACAGGACAGGGGGGGACGGACTGAAGCTTTCTTT
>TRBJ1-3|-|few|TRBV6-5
CASSYSRQEIRNTIYF
TGTGCCAGCAGTTACTCGAGGCAGGAGATTAGAAACACCATATATTTT
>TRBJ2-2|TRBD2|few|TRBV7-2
CASSFPLTLAGGPGRYTGELFF
TGTGCCAGCAGCTTCCCCCTGACCCTAGCGGGGGGGCCTGGGCGATACACCGGGGAGCTGTTTTTT
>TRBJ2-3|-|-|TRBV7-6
CASSSGSIKGRRLDTQYF
TGTGCCAGCAGCTCCGGTTCCATAAAGGGGCGCCGGTTAGATACGCAGTATTTT
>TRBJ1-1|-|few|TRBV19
CASSISHPGVMERPEAFF
TGTGCCAGTAGTATAAGTCATCCGGGGGTGATGGAGAGGCCTGAAGCTTTCTTT
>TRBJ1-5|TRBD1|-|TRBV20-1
CSAGTGDSNQPQHF
TGCAGTGCGGGGACAGGGGATAGCAATCAGCCCCAGCATTTT
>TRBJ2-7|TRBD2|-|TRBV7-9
CASSGEGYEQYF
TGTGCCAGCAGCGGGGAGGGGTACGAGCAGTACTTC
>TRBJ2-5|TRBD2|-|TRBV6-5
CASSSGLAGVLQETQYF
TGTGCCAGCAGTTCAGGACTAGCGGGGGTTCTACAAGAGACCCAGTACTTC
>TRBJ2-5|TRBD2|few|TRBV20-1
CSARDLLAGDLKTQYF
TGCAGTGCTAGAGATCTCCTAGCGGGGGATTTGAAGACCCAGTACTTC